A single sample is the source of the 32 T cell receptor beta chains below, sequenced in a study of cytomegalovirus exposure and HLA in healthy donors. In the PCR, 60 Vbeta and 13 Jbeta primers were used. Measured with immunoSEQ multiplex PCR; TCRdb has only the in-frame clones, and not every one. This table has approximately 180,000 clones, around 81% appearing once. Sample: PBMCs. All receptors come from a woman aged 18-29 years in good health and CMV-seropositive.

This rearrangement joins TRBV6-5 to TRBJ1-4; 8 bases map to TRBD1. V was pared by 4 bases and J by 7 bases, with 11 bases of the junction left unmatched. Germline V lookup: CDR1 MNHEY, CDR2 SVGAGI. The CDR3 covers 16 residues. The chain's CDR3 is CASSSGQAPEAEKLFF. In nucleotides, the CDR3 is TGTGCCAGCAGTTCGGGACAGGCTCCCGAGGCTGAAAAACTGTTTTTT.

The V gene is TRBV2, the J gene TRBJ2-1; a weak D match, TRBD2 (6 bases). The V gene's germline CDR1 is SNHLY and CDR2 FYNNEI. V lost 3 bases and J 3 bases, leaving 12 bases between the germline ends. There are 15 residues in the CDR3. The CDR3 region is CASSDHGGIYNEQFF. The CDR3 coding sequence is TGTGCCAGCAGTGACCACGGCGGGATCTACAATGAGCAGTTCTTC. The full variable domain, with the rest looked up from reference TRBV2 and TRBJ2-1, is EPEVTQTPSHQVTQMGQEVILRCVPISNHLYFYWYRQILGQKVEFLVSFYNNEISEKSEIFDDQFSVERPDGSNFTLKIRSTKLEDSAMYFCASSDHGGIYNEQFFGPGTRLTVL.

This clone has more than one count but fewer than ten. CDR3 in amino acids: CASSRDTSYEQYF. CDR3 bases: TGTGCCAGCAGCCGGGACACCTCCTACGAGCAGTACTTC. The rearrangement links TRBV27 to TRBJ2-7, with TRBD1 as a possible D gene (6 bases). V shed 6 bases and J shed 0 bases, with 9 bases lying between them. The CDR3 covers 13 residues. CDR1 MNHEY and CDR2 SMNVEV come from the germline V gene (reference sequence).

The chain recombines TRBV7-9 with TRBJ1-1; D gene unclear. V was pared by 0 bases and J by 4 bases, with 18 bases between. Looked up from germline, CDR1 is SEHNR and CDR2 is FQNEAQ (reference sequence). The CDR3 runs 17 residues. As DNA, the CDR3 is TGTGCCAGCAGCTTAGCGGGCGGGTTGGGGTTGATCACTGAAGCTTTCTTT. This encodes CASSLAGGLGLITEAFF.

The chain is built from TRBV13 and TRBJ1-4; perhaps TRBD1 as D (6 bases). V lost 2 bases, J lost 13 bases, and 17 bases lay in between. This CDR3 has 14 amino acids. From germline, CDR1 is PRHDT and CDR2 FYEKMQ (reference sequence). CDR3 protein: CASSLRGSVGGLFF. In DNA, the CDR3 is TGTGCCAGCAGCTTAAGGGGGTCGGTCGGAGGACTGTTTTTT.

This clone was detected only once. The J gene is TRBJ1-2, the V gene TRBV27; D is undetermined. V was trimmed by 7 bases and J by 6 bases, leaving 15 bases between them. Germline V CDR1 and CDR2: MNHEY, SMNVEV (reference sequence). This CDR3 region has 13 residues. The CDR3 region is CASMGLINNGYTF. DNA for the CDR3: TGTGCCAGCATGGGCCTGATAAATAATGGCTACACCTTC.

This chain joins TRBV5-5 and TRBJ1-1; no clear D. Germline V gene lookup returns CDR1 SGHKS and CDR2 YYEKEE (reference sequence). Trimming stripped 0 bases from V and 11 bases from J, with 14 bases between. The CDR3 covers 13 residues. CDR3 residues: CASSLGLEGWAFF. In nucleotides, the CDR3 is TGTGCCAGCAGCTTGGGTTTGGAGGGTTGGGCTTTCTTT.

This clone has more than one count but fewer than ten. This chain uses TRBV28 with TRBJ2-1; D is possibly TRBD1 (6 bases). The CDR3 extends over 13 amino acids. The germline V and J ends were trimmed by 9 bases and 12 bases, with 21 bases remaining between them. The germline CDR1 and CDR2 sequences are MDHEN and SYDVKM. CDR3 coding DNA: TGTGCCAGTAGGACAGAGTACAATGAAGGGCAGTTCTTC. Protein sequence: CASRTEYNEGQFF.

This clone has more than one count but fewer than ten. This rearrangement joins TRBV13 to TRBJ2-1; D is possibly TRBD2 (5 bases). V was pared by 2 bases and J by 9 bases, with 11 bases between. There are 13 residues in the CDR3. Germline V gene data show CDR1 as PRHDT and CDR2 as FYEKMQ (reference sequence). Here the CDR3 DNA reads TGTGCCAGCAGCTTACGCCTAGCCAGTGAGCAGTTCTTC. Amino acids: CASSLRLASEQFF.

This clone occurred a few times. V is TRBV5-1 and J is TRBJ2-1; 10 bases are shared with TRBD1. Germline CDR1 and CDR2: SGHRS and YFSETQ. V trimming: 0 bases; J trimming: 6 bases; junction bases outside the gene matches: 9. The CDR3 consists of 17 residues. The CDR3 here is CASSLAVRDRGLNEQFF. In DNA form, the CDR3 reads TGCGCCAGCAGCTTGGCCGTCCGAGACAGGGGGCTCAATGAGCAGTTCTTC.

This clone was observed a handful of times. The rearrangement uses TRBV7-7 and TRBJ2-7; D is unresolved. Trimming cost V 2 bases and J 0 bases, with 8 bases left between them. This CDR3 spans 14 amino acids. Germline V CDR1 and CDR2: SSHAT, FNYEAQ (reference sequence). CDR3 nucleotides: TGTGCCAGCAGCTTAAGCGTTGCCTCCTACGAGCAGTACTTC. It translates to CASSLSVASYEQYF. Full variable domain (outside the CDR3, taken from reference TRBV7-7 and TRBJ2-7): GAGVSQSPRYKVTKRGQDVTLRCDPISSHATLYWYQQALGQGPEFLTYFNYEAQPDKSGLPSDRFSAERPEGSISTLTIQRTEQRDSAMYRCASSLSVASYEQYFGPGTRLTVT.

The chain couples TRBV6-6 to TRBJ1-2; D is unclear. This CDR3 region has 14 residues. Germline CDR1 and CDR2: MNHNY and SVGAGI (reference sequence). With 4 bases removed from V and 0 bases from J, the gap between germline ends came to 9 bases. The CDR3 bases are TGTGCCAGCAGTTTTGGCAAAGCTAACTATGGCTACACCTTC. This sequence encodes CASSFGKANYGYTF.

J is TRBJ2-1 and V is TRBV25-1; D is ambiguous. From germline, CDR1 is MGHDK and CDR2 SYGVNS. Trimming removed 1 base from V and 7 bases from J, with 17 bases in between. The CDR3 consists of 16 residues. The CDR3 DNA reads as TGTGCCAGCAGTGAATTCTCCCCCAGTTGGGCGAATGAGCAGTTCTTC. Protein sequence: CASSEFSPSWANEQFF.

This rearrangement joins TRBV29-1 to TRBJ2-2; D not resolved. Looked up from germline, CDR1 is SQVTM and CDR2 is ANQGSEA. Between the trimmed V and J ends, which lost 5 bases and 5 bases, there was a span of 9 bases. The CDR3 runs to 12 residues. The chain's CDR3 is CSVRDRTGELFF. In DNA, the CDR3 is TGCAGCGTTAGAGATAGAACCGGGGAGCTGTTTTTT.

The chain uses TRBV5-4 and TRBJ1-1, with D perhaps matching TRBD1 (6 bases). The CDR3 consists of 14 residues. The V and J ends lost 3 bases and 3 bases respectively, with 12 bases between them. Germline V gene sequence: CDR1 SGHNT, CDR2 YYREEE (reference sequence). CDR3 bases: TGTGCCAGCAGCTATGGGGGCTTCGACACTGAAGCTTTCTTT. Encoded protein: CASSYGGFDTEAFF.

The rearrangement links TRBV15 to TRBJ1-3; TRBD1 matches at 9 bases. CDR3 length: 15 amino acids. Germline CDR1 LNHNV, CDR2 YYDKDF (reference sequence). V lost 5 bases, J lost 4 bases, and 6 bases stayed unmatched. The DNA for the CDR3 is TGTGCCACCAGCCAGGGACAGGGATTCGGAAACACCATATATTTT. This translates into CATSQGQGFGNTIYF.

CDR3 in DNA: TGTGCCAGCCTGTACCAAGAGACCCAGTACTTC. Amino acid sequence: CASLYQETQYF. This rearrangement joins TRBV2 to TRBJ2-5; unclear D gene. Deletions cut 8 bases from V and 0 bases from J, with 4 bases between. CDR3 size: 11 residues. CDR1 SNHLY and CDR2 FYNNEI come from the germline V gene.

This clone has a handful of counts. The rearrangement uses TRBV29-1 and TRBJ2-7; 7 positions agree with TRBD1. The V and J ends lost 4 bases and 6 bases, in that order; junction bases with no gene match: 12. This CDR3 contains 14 residues. From germline, CDR1 is SQVTM and CDR2 ANQGSEA. The CDR3 DNA reads TGCAGCGTTGGAAGAACAGGGGAAGCCGGCGAGCAGTACTTC. Residues: CSVGRTGEAGEQYF.

This chain joins TRBV19 and TRBJ1-5, with TRBD1 identical over 8 bases. The CDR3 spans 15 residues. The V and J ends lost 8 bases and 6 bases, in that order; junction bases with no gene match: 12. Germline V gives CDR1 LNHDA, CDR2 SQIVND (reference sequence). CDR3 sequence: CASVGGTGLFQPQHF. As DNA, the CDR3 is TGTGCCAGTGTAGGCGGGACAGGATTATTTCAGCCCCAGCATTTT.

This rearrangement joins TRBV27 to TRBJ2-7, with TRBD2 as a possible D gene (5 bases). Germline-derived CDR1 and CDR2 are MNHEY and SMNVEV (reference sequence). The CDR3 spans 11 residues. The CDR3 is CATGSSYEQYF. CDR3 sequence (DNA): TGTGCGACTGGGAGCTCCTACGAGCAGTACTTC.

V gene TRBV6-6 combines with J gene TRBJ2-3; 7 bases line up with TRBD2. V shed 7 bases, J shed 5 bases, and the junction held 9 bases outside the gene matches. The CDR3 extends over 14 amino acids. CDR1 MNHNY and CDR2 SVGAGI come from the germline V gene (reference sequence). The CDR3 coding sequence is TGTGCCAGCAAGCAGCGGGGAGGAGGAGATACGCAGTATTTT. Amino acid sequence: CASKQRGGGDTQYF.

The chain uses TRBV30 and TRBJ1-6, with D uncertain. Germline V gene lookup returns CDR1 GTSNPN and CDR2 SVGIG (reference sequence). CDR3 length: 17 amino acids. Trimming took 1 base from V and 0 from J, leaving 13 bases between them. The CDR3 reads CAWSDLAGSSYNSPLHF. DNA for the CDR3: TGTGCCTGGAGTGACCTAGCCGGGAGCTCCTATAATTCACCCCTCCACTTT.

This sequence joins TRBV6-6 and TRBJ2-2, with D unclear. Looked up from germline, CDR1 is MNHNY and CDR2 is SVGAGI (reference sequence). This CDR3 spans 12 amino acids. V lost 7 bases to trimming and J lost 5 bases, with 8 bases between them. CDR3: CASTRLTGELFF. Written as DNA, the CDR3 is TGTGCCAGCACCCGGTTGACCGGGGAGCTGTTTTTT.

The chain combines TRBV5-1 with TRBJ2-5, with 8 bases identical to TRBD2. The trim removed 4 bases at V and 2 bases at J, leaving 4 bases unmatched. CDR3 length: 14 residues. Germline V CDR1 and CDR2: SGHRS, YFSETQ. CDR3 in amino acids: CASSHTGGQETQYF. The CDR3, as DNA: TGCGCCAGCAGCCATACGGGGGGGCAAGAGACCCAGTACTTC.

The V and J genes are TRBV28 and TRBJ2-2; TRBD1 matches 7 bases. Losses at the gene ends were 9 bases for V and 1 base for J; bases not matched to a gene: 5. CDR1 and CDR2 from the germline V gene are MDHEN and SYDVKM. The length of the CDR3 is 14 residues. The CDR3 DNA reads TGTGCCAGTCTTGGGACAGAGAACACCGGGGAGCTGTTTTTT. Its protein is CASLGTENTGELFF.

The J gene is TRBJ2-1, the V gene TRBV7-8, with a possible D match to TRBD2 (5 bases). CDR1 and CDR2 (germline): SGHVS, FQNEAQ. The CDR3 totals 14 residues. Between the trimmed V and J ends, which lost 2 bases and 1 base, there was a span of 6 bases. This CDR3 reads CASSLRTSYNEQFF. CDR3 sequence (DNA): TGTGCCAGCAGCTTAAGGACTTCCTACAATGAGCAGTTCTTC. Full variable domain (rest looked up from reference TRBV7-8 and TRBJ2-1): GAGVSQSPRYKVAKRGQDVALRCDPISGHVSLFWYQQALGQGPEFLTYFQNEAQLDKSGLPSDRFFAERPEGSVSTLKIQRTQQEDSAVYLCASSLRTSYNEQFFGPGTRLTVL.

Of note for this clone: The junction departs from germline at one end; a sequencing error may be responsible. V usage is TRBV4-1 and J usage is TRBJ2-7; 8 positions agree with TRBD1. The CDR3 covers 13 residues. Germline lookup yields CDR1 MGHRA and CDR2 YSYEKL. CDR3 DNA: TGCGCCAGCAGCCAAGACGCTCCGGGACAGGCAAACTTC. Its protein product is CASSQDAPGQANF.

The CDR3 DNA sequence: TGCGCCAGCAGCCAAGATCCGGGGGGGGAGACCCAGTACTTC. Translated, it gives CASSQDPGGETQYF. The chain joins TRBV4-1 to TRBJ2-5, with TRBD2 matching 8 bases. The V gene's germline CDR1 is MGHRA and CDR2 YSYEKL. J lost 5 bases, V lost 0 bases, and 2 bases had no gene match. The CDR3 is 14 amino acids.

V gene TRBV29-1 combines with J gene TRBJ1-2; TRBD1 aligns across 7 bases. CDR1 and CDR2 from the germline V gene are SQVTM and ANQGSEA. J was trimmed by 0 bases and V by 4 bases; bases with no gene match: 2. This CDR3 comprises 13 residues. CDR3 residues: CSVGQGANYGYTF. Here the CDR3 DNA reads TGCAGCGTTGGACAGGGAGCTAACTATGGCTACACCTTC.

This chain connects TRBV6-1 to TRBJ1-5; 8 nucleotides agree with TRBD1. The CDR3 length is 16 residues. Germline CDR1 is MNHNS and CDR2 is SASEGT. J lost 0 bases, V lost 2 bases, and 3 bases had no gene match. The DNA of the CDR3 is TGTGCCAGCAGTGAATGGGGACAGGATAGCAATCAGCCCCAGCATTTT. Protein: CASSEWGQDSNQPQHF.

The J gene is TRBJ2-5, the V gene TRBV7-9, with 8 nucleotides matching TRBD2. CDR1 is SEHNR and CDR2 is FQNEAQ in the germline V gene (reference sequence). The CDR3 loop spans 16 amino acids. With 4 bases clipped from V and 6 bases from J, the junction kept 13 bases outside the gene matches. CDR3: CASSSLPGLEGKTQYF. The DNA of the CDR3 is TGTGCCAGCAGCTCACTTCCGGGACTAGAGGGGAAGACCCAGTACTTC.

This sequence joins TRBV5-1 and TRBJ1-3; 8 positions agree with TRBD1. V lost 2 bases and J lost 4; bases outside the gene matches: 11. Germline CDR1 is SGHRS and CDR2 is YFSETQ. CDR3 length: 17 residues. The CDR3 DNA reads TGCGCCAGCAGCTTCGGAGACAGGGGAGGATCCGGAAACACCATATATTTT. This gives the protein CASSFGDRGGSGNTIYF.